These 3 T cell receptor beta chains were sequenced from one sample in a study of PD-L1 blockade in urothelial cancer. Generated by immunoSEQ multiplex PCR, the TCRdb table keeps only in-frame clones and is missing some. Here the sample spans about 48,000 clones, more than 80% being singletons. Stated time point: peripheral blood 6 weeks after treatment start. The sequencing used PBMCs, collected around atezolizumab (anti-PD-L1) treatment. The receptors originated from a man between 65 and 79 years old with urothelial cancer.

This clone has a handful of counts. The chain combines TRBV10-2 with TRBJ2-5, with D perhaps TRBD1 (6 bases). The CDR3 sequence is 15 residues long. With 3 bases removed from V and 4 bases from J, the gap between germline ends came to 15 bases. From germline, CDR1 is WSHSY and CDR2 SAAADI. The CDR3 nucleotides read TGCGCCAGCAGTGAAGTCAGGGGCTTTCGAGAGACCCAGTACTTC. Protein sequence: CASSEVRGFRETQYF.

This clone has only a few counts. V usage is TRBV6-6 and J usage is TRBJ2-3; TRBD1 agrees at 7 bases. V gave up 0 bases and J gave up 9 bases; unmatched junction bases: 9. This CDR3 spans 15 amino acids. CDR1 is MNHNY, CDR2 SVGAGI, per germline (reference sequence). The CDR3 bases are TGTGCCAGCAGTTACTCCGAAACAGGGGAAGGCACGCAGTATTTT. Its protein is CASSYSETGEGTQYF.

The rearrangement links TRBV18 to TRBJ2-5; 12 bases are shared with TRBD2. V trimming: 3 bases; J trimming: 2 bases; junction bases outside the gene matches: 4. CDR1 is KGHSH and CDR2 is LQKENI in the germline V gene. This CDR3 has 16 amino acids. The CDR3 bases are TGTGCCAGCTCACCTCTAGCGGGAGGGGAACAAGAGACCCAGTACTTC. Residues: CASSPLAGGEQETQYF.